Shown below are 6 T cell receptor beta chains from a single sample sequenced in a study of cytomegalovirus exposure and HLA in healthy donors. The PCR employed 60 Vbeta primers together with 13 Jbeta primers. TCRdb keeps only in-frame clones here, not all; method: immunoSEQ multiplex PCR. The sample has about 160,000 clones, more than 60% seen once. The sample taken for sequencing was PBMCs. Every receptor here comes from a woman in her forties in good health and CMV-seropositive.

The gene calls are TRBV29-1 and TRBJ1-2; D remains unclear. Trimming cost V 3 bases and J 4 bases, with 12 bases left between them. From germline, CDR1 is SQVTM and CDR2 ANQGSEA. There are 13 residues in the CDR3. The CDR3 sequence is CSVEGDYFYGYTF. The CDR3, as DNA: TGCAGCGTTGAGGGAGATTACTTCTATGGCTACACCTTC.

The CDR3 DNA follows: TGTGCCAGTAGTATCTCCGGTTTCTATGGCTACACCTTC. This sequence encodes CASSISGFYGYTF. The J gene is TRBJ1-2, the V gene TRBV19; D uncertain. CDR1 and CDR2 from the germline V gene are LNHDA and SQIVND (reference sequence). The V end lost 3 bases, the J end lost 4 bases, and 9 bases lay between the germline ends. The CDR3 spans 13 residues.

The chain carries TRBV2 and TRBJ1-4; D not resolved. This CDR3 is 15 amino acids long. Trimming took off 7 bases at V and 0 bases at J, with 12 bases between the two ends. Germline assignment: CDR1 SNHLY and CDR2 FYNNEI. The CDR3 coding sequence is TGTGCCAGCAAGGCTGGAGGGACAACTAATGAAAAACTGTTTTTT. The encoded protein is CASKAGGTTNEKLFF.

The CDR3 coding sequence is TGTGCCTGGAATTCAGGGTACGACGAGCAGTACTTC. It codes for CAWNSGYDEQYF. The rearrangement links TRBV30 to TRBJ2-7; a weak D match, TRBD1 (5 bases). Germline assignment: CDR1 GTSNPN and CDR2 SVGIG (reference sequence). The V end was cut by 4 bases, the J end by 5 bases, with 12 bases between. The CDR3 is 12 amino acids.

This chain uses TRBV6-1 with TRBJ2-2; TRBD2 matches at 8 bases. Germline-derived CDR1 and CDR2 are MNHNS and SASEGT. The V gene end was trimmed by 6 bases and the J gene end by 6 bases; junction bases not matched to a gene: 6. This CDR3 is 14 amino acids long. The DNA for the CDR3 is TGTGCCAGCAGGGGACTAGGACAACCCGGGGAGCTGTTTTTT. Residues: CASRGLGQPGELFF.

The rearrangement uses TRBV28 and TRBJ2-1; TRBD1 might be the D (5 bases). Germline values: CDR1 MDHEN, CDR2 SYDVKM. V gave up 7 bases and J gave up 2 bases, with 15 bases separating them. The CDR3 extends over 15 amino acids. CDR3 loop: CASTPHRTPYNEQFF. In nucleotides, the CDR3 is TGTGCCAGCACCCCTCACAGGACCCCCTACAATGAGCAGTTCTTC.